This note documents a single T cell receptor (beta chain) sequence. This record comes from a study of T cells in women clearing cervical HPV infection. About the research overall: HLA type stays a possible confounder, typing being limited.

Profiled with immunoSEQ multiplex PCR; TCRdb holds only in-frame clones, not every one. The sample features approximately 13,000 clones, with roughly 8.2% in its top ten. The sequence came from a woman aged 18 to 75 with a cervical HPV16 infection that either progressed to CIN3+ or cleared (not recorded which). The sequencing sample was made of blood buffy coat.

CDR3 DNA (partial): TGTGCCAGCAGCCGGAGTGACTACCTTAACCAAGAGACC. Translating gives CASSRSDYLNQET. The entire CDR3 protein reads CASSRSDYLNQETQYF. V is TRBV12-3 or TRBV12-4 and J is TRBJ2-5, with a tentative D call TRBD2 (5 bases). Read coverage stops 3 residues before the CDR3 terminus; the germline J gene supplies the remainder. The CDR3 spans 16 residues. V lost 6 bases and J lost 0, with 17 bases in between.